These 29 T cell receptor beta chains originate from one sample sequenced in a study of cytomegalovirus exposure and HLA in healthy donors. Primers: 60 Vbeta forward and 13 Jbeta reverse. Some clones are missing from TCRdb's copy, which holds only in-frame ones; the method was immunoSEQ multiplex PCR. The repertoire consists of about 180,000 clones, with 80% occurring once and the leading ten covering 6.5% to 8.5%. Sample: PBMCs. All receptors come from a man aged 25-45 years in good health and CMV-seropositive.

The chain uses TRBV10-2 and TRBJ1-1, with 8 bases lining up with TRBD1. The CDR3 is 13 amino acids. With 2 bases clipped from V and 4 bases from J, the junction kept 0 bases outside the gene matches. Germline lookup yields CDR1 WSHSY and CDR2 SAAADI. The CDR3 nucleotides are TGCGCCAGCAGTGAGCAGGGGGCCACTGAAGCTTTCTTT. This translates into CASSEQGATEAFF.

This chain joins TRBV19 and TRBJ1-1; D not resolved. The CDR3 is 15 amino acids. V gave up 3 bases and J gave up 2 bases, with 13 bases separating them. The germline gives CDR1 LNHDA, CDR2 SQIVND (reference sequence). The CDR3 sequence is CASSIPGLRNTEAFF. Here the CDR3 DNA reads TGTGCCAGTAGTATTCCCGGACTGAGAAACACTGAAGCTTTCTTT.

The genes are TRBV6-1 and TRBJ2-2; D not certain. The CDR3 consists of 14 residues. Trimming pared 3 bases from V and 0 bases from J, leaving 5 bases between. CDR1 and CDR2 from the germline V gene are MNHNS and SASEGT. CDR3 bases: TGTGCCAGCAGTGACGAGCCGAACACCGGGGAGCTGTTTTTT. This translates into CASSDEPNTGELFF.

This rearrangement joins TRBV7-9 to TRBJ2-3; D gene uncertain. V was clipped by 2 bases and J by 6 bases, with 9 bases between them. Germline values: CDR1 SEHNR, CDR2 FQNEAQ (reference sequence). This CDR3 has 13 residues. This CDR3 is CASSLPLADTQYF. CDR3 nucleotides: TGTGCCAGCAGCTTACCTCTCGCGGATACGCAGTATTTT.

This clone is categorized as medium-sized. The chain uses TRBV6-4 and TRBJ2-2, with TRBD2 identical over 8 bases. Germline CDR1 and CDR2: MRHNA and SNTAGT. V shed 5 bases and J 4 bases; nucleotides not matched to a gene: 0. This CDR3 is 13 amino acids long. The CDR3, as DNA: TGTGCCAGCAGTAGCGGGAGCACCGGGGAGCTGTTTTTT. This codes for CASSSGSTGELFF.

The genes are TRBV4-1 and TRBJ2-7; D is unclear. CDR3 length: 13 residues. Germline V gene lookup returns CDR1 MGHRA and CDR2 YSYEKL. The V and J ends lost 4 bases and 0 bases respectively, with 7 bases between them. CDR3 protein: CASSPTASYEQYF. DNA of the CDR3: TGCGCCAGCAGCCCGACTGCCTCCTACGAGCAGTACTTC.

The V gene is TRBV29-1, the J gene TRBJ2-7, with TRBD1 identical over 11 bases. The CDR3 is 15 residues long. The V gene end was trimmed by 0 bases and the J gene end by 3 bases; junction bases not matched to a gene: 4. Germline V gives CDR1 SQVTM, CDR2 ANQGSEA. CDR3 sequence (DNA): TGCAGCGTTGAAGATCGCGGGACAGGGGGCTACGAGCAGTACTTC. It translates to CSVEDRGTGGYEQYF.

CDR3: CASSGDISSTDTQYF. The CDR3, as DNA: TGTGCCAGCAGCGGGGACATCTCTAGCACAGATACGCAGTATTTT. V and J are TRBV9 and TRBJ2-3; the D gene is possibly TRBD1 (6 bases). The V end lost 3 bases, the J end lost 0 bases, and 11 bases lay between the germline ends. Germline-derived CDR1 and CDR2 are SGDLS and YYNGEE. The CDR3 has 15 amino acids.

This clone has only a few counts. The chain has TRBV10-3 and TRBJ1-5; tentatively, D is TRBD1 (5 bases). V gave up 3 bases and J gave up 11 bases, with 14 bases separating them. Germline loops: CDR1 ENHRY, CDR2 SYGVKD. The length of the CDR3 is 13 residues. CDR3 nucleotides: TGTGCCATCAGTGACACAAGGGGCAAGGCCCAGCATTTT. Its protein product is CAISDTRGKAQHF.

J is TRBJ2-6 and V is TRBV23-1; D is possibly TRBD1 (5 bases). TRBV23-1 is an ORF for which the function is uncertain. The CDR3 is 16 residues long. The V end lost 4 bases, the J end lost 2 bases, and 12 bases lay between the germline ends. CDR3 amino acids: CASSLAGNPGANVLTF. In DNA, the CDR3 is TGCGCCAGCAGTCTGGCAGGGAATCCTGGGGCCAACGTCCTGACTTTC.

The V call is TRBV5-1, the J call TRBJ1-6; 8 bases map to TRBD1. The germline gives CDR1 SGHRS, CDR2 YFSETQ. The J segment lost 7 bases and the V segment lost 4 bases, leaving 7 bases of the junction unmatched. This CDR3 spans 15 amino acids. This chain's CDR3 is CASSGDRGRNSPLHF. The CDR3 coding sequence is TGCGCCAGCAGCGGCGACAGGGGTCGAAATTCACCCCTCCACTTT. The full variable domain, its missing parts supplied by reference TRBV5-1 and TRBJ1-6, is KAGVTQTPRYLIKTRGQQVTLSCSPISGHRSVSWYQQTPGQGLQFLFEYFSETQRNKGNFPGRFSGRQFSNSRSEMNVSTLELGDSALYLCASSGDRGRNSPLHFGNGTRLTVT.

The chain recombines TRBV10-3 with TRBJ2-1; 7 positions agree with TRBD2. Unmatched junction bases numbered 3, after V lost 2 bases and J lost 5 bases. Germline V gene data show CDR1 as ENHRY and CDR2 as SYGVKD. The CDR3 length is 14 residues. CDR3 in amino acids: CAISEGRVDNEQFF. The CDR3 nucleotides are TGTGCCATCAGTGAGGGGAGGGTTGACAATGAGCAGTTCTTC.

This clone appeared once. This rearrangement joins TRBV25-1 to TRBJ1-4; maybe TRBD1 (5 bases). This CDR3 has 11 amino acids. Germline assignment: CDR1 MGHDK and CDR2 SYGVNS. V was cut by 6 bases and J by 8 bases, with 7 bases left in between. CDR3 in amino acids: CASRQDEKLFF. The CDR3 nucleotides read TGTGCCAGCAGACAGGACGAAAAACTGTTTTTT.

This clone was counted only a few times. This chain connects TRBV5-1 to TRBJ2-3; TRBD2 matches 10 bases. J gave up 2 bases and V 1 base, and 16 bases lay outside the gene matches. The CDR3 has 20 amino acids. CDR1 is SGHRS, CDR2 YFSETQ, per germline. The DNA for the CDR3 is TGCGCCAGCAGCTTGCCGAGGAGGGTAGCGGGGGGATCGCCCACAGATACGCAGTATTTT. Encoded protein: CASSLPRRVAGGSPTDTQYF.

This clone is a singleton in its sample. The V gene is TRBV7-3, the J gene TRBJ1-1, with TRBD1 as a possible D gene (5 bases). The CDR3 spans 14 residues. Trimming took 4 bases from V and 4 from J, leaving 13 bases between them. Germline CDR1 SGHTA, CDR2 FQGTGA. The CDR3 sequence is CASSSGITGTEAFF. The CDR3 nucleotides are TGTGCCAGCAGCTCCGGCATAACAGGCACTGAAGCTTTCTTT.

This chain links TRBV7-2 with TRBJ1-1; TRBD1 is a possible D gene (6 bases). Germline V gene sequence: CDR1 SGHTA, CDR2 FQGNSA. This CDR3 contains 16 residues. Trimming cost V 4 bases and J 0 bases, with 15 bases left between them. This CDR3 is CASSSGQGLMNTEAFF. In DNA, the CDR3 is TGTGCCAGCAGCTCTGGCCAGGGGTTAATGAACACTGAAGCTTTCTTT.

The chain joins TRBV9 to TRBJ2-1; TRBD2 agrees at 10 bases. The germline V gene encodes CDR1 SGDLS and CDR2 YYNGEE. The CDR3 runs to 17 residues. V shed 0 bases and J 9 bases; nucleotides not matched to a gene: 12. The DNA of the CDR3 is TGTGCCAGCAGCGTAGTCCCCCCAGCGGGGGGGCAAGGTGAGCAGTTCTTC. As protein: CASSVVPPAGGQGEQFF.

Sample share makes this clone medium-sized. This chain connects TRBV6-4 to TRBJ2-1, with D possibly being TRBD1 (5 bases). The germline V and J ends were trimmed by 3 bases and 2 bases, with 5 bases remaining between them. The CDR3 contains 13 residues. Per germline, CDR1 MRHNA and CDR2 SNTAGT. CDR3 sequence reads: CASSEDTYNEQFF. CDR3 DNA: TGTGCCAGCAGTGAGGACACCTACAATGAGCAGTTCTTC.

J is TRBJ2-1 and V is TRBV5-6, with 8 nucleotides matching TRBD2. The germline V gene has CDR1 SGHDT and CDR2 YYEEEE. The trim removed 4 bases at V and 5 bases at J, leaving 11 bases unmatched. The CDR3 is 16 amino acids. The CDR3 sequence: CASSPLGGGPNNEQFF. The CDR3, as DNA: TGTGCCAGCAGCCCCCTCGGGGGGGGGCCAAACAATGAGCAGTTCTTC.

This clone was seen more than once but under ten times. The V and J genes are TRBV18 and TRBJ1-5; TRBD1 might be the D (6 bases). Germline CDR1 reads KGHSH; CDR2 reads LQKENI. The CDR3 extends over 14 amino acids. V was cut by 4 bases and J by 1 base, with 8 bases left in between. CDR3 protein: CASSLDRSNQPQHF. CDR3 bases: TGTGCCAGCTCACTCGACAGGAGCAATCAGCCCCAGCATTTT.

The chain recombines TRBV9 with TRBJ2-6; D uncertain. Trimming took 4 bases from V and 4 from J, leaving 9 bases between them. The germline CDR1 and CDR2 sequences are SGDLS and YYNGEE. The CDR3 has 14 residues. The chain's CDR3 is CASSSRFGANVLTF. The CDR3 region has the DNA TGTGCCAGCAGCTCCCGTTTCGGGGCCAACGTCCTGACTTTC.

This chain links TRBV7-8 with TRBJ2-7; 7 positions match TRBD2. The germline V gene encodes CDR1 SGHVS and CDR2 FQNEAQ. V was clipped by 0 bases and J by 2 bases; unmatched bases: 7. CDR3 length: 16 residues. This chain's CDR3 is CASSLARLADPYEQYF. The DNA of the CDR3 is TGTGCCAGCAGCTTAGCGCGGCTAGCGGATCCCTACGAGCAGTACTTC.

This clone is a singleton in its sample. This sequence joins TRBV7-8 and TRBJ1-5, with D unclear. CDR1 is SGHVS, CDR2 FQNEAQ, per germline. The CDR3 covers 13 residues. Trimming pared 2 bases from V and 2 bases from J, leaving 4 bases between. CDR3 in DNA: TGTGCCAGCAGCTTAACGGGCAATCAGCCCCAGCATTTT. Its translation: CASSLTGNQPQHF.

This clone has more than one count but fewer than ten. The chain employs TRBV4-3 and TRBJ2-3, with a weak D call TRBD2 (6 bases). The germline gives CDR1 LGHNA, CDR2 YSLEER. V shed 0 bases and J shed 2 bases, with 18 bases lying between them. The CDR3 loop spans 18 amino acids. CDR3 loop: CASSQEEQGGEVTDTQYF. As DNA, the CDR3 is TGCGCCAGCAGCCAAGAGGAGCAGGGCGGGGAAGTCACAGATACGCAGTATTTT.

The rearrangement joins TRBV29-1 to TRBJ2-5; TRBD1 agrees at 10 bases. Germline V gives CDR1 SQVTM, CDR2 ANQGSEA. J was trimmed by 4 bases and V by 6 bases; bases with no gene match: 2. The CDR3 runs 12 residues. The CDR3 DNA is TGCAGCGTGACAGGGGGCTCAGAGACCCAGTACTTC. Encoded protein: CSVTGGSETQYF.

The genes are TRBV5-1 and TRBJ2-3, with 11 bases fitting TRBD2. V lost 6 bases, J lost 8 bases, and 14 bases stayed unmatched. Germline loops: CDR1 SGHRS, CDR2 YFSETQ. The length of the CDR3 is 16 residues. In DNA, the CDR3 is TGCGCCAGCACCCCCTACCGTAGCGGGGGGGCCACTACGCAGTATTTT. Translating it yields CASTPYRSGGATTQYF.

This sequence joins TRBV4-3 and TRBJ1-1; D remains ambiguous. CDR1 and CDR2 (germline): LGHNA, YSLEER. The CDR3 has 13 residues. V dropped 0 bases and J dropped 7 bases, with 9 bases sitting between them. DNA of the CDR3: TGCGCCAGCAGCCAAGACCACGGGGATGAAGCTTTCTTT. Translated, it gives CASSQDHGDEAFF.

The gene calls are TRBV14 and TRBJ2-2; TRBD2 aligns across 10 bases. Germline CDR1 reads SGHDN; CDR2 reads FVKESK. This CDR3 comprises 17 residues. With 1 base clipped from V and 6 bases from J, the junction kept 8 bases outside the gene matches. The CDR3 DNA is TGTGCCAGCAGCCAAGGGACTAGCGGAGGCCGGGCCGGGGAGCTGTTTTTT. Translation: CASSQGTSGGRAGELFF.

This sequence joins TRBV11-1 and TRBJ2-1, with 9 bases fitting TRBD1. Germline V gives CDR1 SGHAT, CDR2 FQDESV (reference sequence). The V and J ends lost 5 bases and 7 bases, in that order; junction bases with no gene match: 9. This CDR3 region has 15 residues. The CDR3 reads CASSPGQGLANEQFF. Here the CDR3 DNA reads TGTGCCAGCAGCCCGGGACAGGGATTAGCGAATGAGCAGTTCTTC.